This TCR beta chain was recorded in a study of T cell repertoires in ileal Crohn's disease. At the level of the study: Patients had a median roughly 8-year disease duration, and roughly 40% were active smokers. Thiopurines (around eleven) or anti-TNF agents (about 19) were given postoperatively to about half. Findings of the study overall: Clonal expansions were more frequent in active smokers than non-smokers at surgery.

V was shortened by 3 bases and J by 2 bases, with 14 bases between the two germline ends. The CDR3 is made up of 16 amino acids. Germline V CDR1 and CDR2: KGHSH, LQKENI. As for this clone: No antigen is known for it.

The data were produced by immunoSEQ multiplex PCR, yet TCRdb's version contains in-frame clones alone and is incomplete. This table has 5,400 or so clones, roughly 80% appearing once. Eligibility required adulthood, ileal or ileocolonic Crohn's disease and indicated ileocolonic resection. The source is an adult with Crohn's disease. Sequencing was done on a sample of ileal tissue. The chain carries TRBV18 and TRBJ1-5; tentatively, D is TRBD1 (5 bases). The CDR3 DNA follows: TGTGCCAGCTCACCCTTGGGGGGGAAGGGCAATCAGCCCCAGCATTTT. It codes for CASSPLGGKGNQPQHF.